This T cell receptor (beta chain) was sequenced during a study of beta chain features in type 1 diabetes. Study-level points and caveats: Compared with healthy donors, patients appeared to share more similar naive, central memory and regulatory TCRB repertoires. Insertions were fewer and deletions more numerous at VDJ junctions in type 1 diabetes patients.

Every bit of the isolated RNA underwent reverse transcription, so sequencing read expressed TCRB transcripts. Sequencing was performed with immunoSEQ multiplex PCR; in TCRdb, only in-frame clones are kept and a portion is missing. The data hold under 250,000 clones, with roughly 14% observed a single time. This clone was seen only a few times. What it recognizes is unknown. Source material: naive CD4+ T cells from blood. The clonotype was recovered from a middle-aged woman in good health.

The CDR3 nucleotides are TGTGCCAGCAGCTTGACTAGCGGCGGGGGTGTGCAGTATTTT. Amino acids: CASSLTSGGGVQYF. V gene TRBV7-2 combines with J gene TRBJ2-3, with TRBD2 identical over 9 bases. Germline V lookup: CDR1 SGHTA, CDR2 FQGNSA. The J segment lost 11 bases and the V segment lost 3 bases, leaving 9 bases of the junction unmatched. This CDR3 is built from 14 residues.